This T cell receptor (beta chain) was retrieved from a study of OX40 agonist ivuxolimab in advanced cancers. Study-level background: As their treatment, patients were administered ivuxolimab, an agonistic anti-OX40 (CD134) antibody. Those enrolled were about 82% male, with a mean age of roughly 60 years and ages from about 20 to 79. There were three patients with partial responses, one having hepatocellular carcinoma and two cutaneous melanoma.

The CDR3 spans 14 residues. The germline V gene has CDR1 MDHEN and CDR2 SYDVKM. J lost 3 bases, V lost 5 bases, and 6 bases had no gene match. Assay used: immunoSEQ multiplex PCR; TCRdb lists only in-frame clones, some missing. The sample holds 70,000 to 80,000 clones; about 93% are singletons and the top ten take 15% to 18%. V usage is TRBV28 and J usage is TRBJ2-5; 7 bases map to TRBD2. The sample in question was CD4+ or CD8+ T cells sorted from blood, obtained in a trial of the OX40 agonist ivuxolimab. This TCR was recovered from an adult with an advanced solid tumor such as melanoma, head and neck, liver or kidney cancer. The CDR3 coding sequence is TGTGCCAGCAGTCCCGGGGGAGGGGAAGAGACCCAGTACTTC. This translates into CASSPGGGEETQYF.